This T cell receptor (beta chain) was sequenced for a study of blood T cell repertoires in COVID-19. As for the study in general: Acute-phase and convalescent COVID-19 samples originated in the United States, Italy and Spain. Sample material is recorded as cDNA or gDNA derived from T cells, B-cell-depleted T cells, or PBMCs.

Seattle enrolled patients during active infection and tracked them longitudinally. In the source study's methods: Nucleated cell counts were estimated from reference gene primer amplification. The data were produced by immunoSEQ multiplex PCR, yet TCRdb's version contains in-frame clones alone and is incomplete. That table furnishes V, J and clone size, whereas the DNA furnished D and trimming. Here the sample spans approximately 200,000 clones, 75% to 90% being singletons. The length of the CDR3 is 12 residues. The ends were cut back, 3 bases at V and 3 bases at J, with 6 bases in the middle. Germline CDR1 SEHNR, CDR2 FQNEAQ (reference sequence). With regard to this clone: Other DNA sequences in the same sample also yield this CDR3.

The chain couples TRBV7-9 to TRBJ2-7, with D perhaps matching TRBD2 (5 bases). The sequenced sample consisted of peripheral blood. The origin of this receptor is a man in his thirties or forties with COVID-19, enrolled during active disease. The CDR3 spells CASSLRVYEQYF. The CDR3 DNA sequence: TGTGCCAGCAGCTTGCGGGTCTACGAGCAGTACTTC.